These 5 T cell receptor beta chains were sequenced from one sample in a study of T cells in women clearing cervical HPV infection. The assay was immunoSEQ multiplex PCR, and TCRdb's table has in-frame clones only and misses some. The sample table includes about 46,000 clones. Specimen: blood buffy coat. The receptors come from a woman between 18 and 75 years old with a cervical HPV16 infection that either progressed to CIN3+ or cleared (not recorded which).

On this clone itself: The read finishes 3 residues shy of the CDR3 end, and the germline J gene is used to complete it. The chain joins TRBV20-1 to TRBJ1-2, with D unclear. The CDR3 consists of 14 residues. V was pared by 0 bases and J by 4 bases, with 12 bases between. CDR1 DFQATT and CDR2 SNEGSKA come from the germline V gene (reference sequence). The CDR3 loop is CSAREPLQVYGYTF. The covered CDR3 bases are TGCAGTGCTAGAGAACCCCTTCAGGTCTATGGC.

A word on this clone: The read ends 3 residues before the CDR3 terminus; that terminus is restored from the germline J gene. The chain uses TRBV2 and TRBJ2-5; the match to TRBD2 covers 7 bases. V lost 2 bases to trimming and J lost 5 bases; unmatched junction nucleotides: 14. This CDR3 has 17 residues. The germline gives CDR1 SNHLY, CDR2 FYNNEI. CDR3 sequence reads: CASSERIYLAGEETQYF. CDR3 bases read: TGTGCCAGCAGTGAACGAATTTACCTGGCGGGGGAGGAGACC.

Details on this clone: With the read ending 3 residues before the CDR3 end, the germline J gene is used to fill in that end. The chain recombines TRBV20-1 with TRBJ2-3; 9 nucleotides line up with TRBD2. CDR1 is DFQATT and CDR2 is SNEGSKA in the germline V gene (reference sequence). This CDR3 region has 14 residues. Unmatched junction bases numbered 5, after V lost 6 bases and J lost 1 base. Incomplete CDR3 DNA: TGCAGTGCAGACAGGACTAGCGGCACAGATACG. Translating it yields CSADRTSGTDT. The whole CDR3 region reads CSADRTSGTDTQYF.

On this clone itself: The read ends 3 residues shy of where the CDR3 ends; the end is completed using the germline J gene. V gene TRBV28 combines with J gene TRBJ1-1; a possible D gene is TRBD1 (6 bases). Looked up from germline, CDR1 is MDHEN and CDR2 is SYDVKM. Deletions cut 5 bases from V and 1 base from J, with 14 bases between. The length of the CDR3 is 15 residues. Incomplete CDR3 DNA: TGTGCCAGCAGTCCACCAGGGGCCGGGAACACTGAA. It codes for CASSPPGAGNTE. The full CDR3 protein reads CASSPPGAGNTEAFF.

On this clone: Sequencing ends 3 residues short of the CDR3 end; the germline J gene provides the rest. The V gene is TRBV7-9, the J gene TRBJ2-3; 11 bases align to TRBD2. J was trimmed by 6 bases and V by 6 bases; bases with no gene match: 5. Germline CDR1 is SEHNR and CDR2 is FQNEAQ (reference sequence). CDR3 length equals 14 residues. This chain's CDR3 is CASSLLAGVDTQYF. Partial CDR3 DNA: TGTGCCAGCAGTTTACTAGCGGGAGTTGATACG.